The entry that follows covers one T cell receptor (beta chain) sequence. Genomic DNA per cell subset filled all wells of several immunoSEQ plates. The data were produced by immunoSEQ multiplex PCR, yet TCRdb's version contains in-frame clones alone and is incomplete. In the table there are 760,000 or so clones, roughly 96% of which are singletons. This sample stems from a study of shared clonotypes between healthy human individuals. Positive CCR7 selection of CD45RO-negative cells yielded the naive CD8 cells, and terminally differentiated effector memory CD45RA+ cells were excluded. The junction had 3 bases not matched to a gene; V was cut back by 8 bases and J by 1 base. The CDR3 spans 13 residues. CDR1 and CDR2 (germline): MNHNY, SVGAGI (reference sequence).

Sequencing was performed on naive CD8+ T cells sorted from blood. This sequence joins TRBV6-6 and TRBJ1-2; TRBD1 matches 8 bases. This TCR was sampled from a man aged 25 to 40 in good health. The CDR3 region has the DNA TGTGCCAGCGGACAGGGCAATAACTATGGCTACACCTTC. It codes for CASGQGNNYGYTF.